The clone carrying this T cell receptor (beta chain) was detected ten times or more. The target antigen is unknown. The germline V gene has CDR1 SGHRS and CDR2 YFSETQ. With 4 bases clipped from V and 1 base from J, the junction kept 4 bases outside the gene matches. This CDR3 is built from 14 residues. The data derive from a study of regulatory T cells in long-lasting Graves disease. Study results and limitations: New patients shared 750 to 1,000 public clonotypes, fewer than the roughly 2,500 shared by persistent patients. Persistent disease samples used TRBV28, TRBJ1-2 and TRBJ2-5 preferentially.

As to time point: newly diagnosed GD, antithyroid drugs for less than 3 months. Extracted RNA from PBMCs served as the source of the TCR library. American Thyroid Association guidelines defined Graves' disease diagnosis. The authors built TCR beta libraries using iRepertoire HTBI primers and Arm-PCR of CDR3 regions. A single record per CDR3 protein comes from TCRdb applying MiXCR to the multiplex PCR reads. This sample has roughly 500,000 distinct CDR3 sequences, with about 14% found just once. This sample also appeared in a second study, on T cells in Graves' hyperthyroidism and ophthalmopathy. That paper states: Stability of Graves' hyperthyroidism was defined as absent ophthalmopathy progression within 18 months.

The chain joins TRBV5-1 to TRBJ1-1; 7 nucleotides line up with TRBD1. This receptor was identified in a woman aged 50 to 60 with Graves disease. Sequences were derived from peripheral blood mononuclear cells (PBMCs), sampled at new diagnosis, from a patient treated with antithyroid drugs. The CDR3 loop is CASSTGTENTEAFF. The DNA for the CDR3 is TGCGCCAGCAGCACTGGGACAGAGAACACTGAAGCTTTCTTT.